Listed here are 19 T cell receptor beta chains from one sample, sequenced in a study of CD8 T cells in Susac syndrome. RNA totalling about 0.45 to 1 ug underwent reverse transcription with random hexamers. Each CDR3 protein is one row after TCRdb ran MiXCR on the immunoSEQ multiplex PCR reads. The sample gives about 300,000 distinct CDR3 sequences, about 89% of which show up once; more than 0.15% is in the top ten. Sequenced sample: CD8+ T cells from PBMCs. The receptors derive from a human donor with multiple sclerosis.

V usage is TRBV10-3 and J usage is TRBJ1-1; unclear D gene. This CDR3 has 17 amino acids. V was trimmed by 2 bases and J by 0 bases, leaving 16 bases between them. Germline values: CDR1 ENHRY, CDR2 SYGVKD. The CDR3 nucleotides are TGTGCCATCAGTGAGCCCGACGTCCGGTCCCTGAACACTGAAGCTTTCTTT. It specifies CAISEPDVRSLNTEAFF.

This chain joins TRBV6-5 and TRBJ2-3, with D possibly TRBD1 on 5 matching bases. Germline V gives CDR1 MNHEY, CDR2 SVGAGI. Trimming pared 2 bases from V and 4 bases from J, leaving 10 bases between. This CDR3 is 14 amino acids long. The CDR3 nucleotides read TGTGCCAGCAGTTACGGGGCCTACGCAGATACGCAGTATTTT. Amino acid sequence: CASSYGAYADTQYF.

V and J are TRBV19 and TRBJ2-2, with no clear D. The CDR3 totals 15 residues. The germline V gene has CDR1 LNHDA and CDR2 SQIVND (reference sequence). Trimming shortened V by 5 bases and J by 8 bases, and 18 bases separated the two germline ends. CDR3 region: CASSRFVGPSGELFF. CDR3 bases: TGTGCCAGTAGTCGTTTTGTCGGACCTTCGGGGGAGCTGTTTTTT. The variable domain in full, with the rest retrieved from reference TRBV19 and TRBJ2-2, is DGGITQSPKYLFRKEGQNVTLSCEQNLNHDAMYWYRQDPGQGLRLIYYSQIVNDFQKGDIAEGYSVSREKKESFPLTVTSAQKNPTAFYLCASSRFVGPSGELFFGEGSRLTVL.

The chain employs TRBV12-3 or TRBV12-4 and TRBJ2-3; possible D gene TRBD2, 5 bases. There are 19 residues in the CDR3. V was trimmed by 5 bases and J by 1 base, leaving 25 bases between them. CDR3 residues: CASSPMEVKGWYGTDTQYF. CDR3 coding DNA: TGTGCCAGCAGTCCCATGGAGGTGAAAGGATGGTATGGCACAGATACGCAGTATTTT.

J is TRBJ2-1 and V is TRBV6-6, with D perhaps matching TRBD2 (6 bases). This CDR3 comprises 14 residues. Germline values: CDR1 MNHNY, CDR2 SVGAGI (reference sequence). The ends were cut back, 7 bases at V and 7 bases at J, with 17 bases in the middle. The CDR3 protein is CASTAGPAGNEQFF. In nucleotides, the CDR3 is TGTGCCAGCACGGCGGGTCCGGCGGGGAATGAGCAGTTCTTC.

CDR3 DNA: TGTGCCAGCACCCAGGCGAACACCGGGGAGCTGTTTTTT. Translating it yields CASTQANTGELFF. This sequence joins TRBV7-9 and TRBJ2-2; no firm D call. The germline gives CDR1 SEHNR, CDR2 FQNEAQ (reference sequence). Between the trimmed V and J ends, which lost 7 bases and 0 bases, there was a span of 6 bases. The CDR3 has 13 amino acids.

For the CDR3, the DNA is TGTGCCAGCAGCTTGTTGGAGTTTGCAGGGGATGAGCAGTTCTTC. Protein sequence: CASSLLEFAGDEQFF. This chain joins TRBV5-5 and TRBJ2-1; D possibly corresponds to TRBD1 (6 bases). There are 15 residues in the CDR3. Trimming took off 1 base at V and 8 bases at J, with 16 bases between the two ends. The V gene's germline CDR1 is SGHKS and CDR2 YYEKEE (reference sequence). Filled out from reference TRBV5-5 and TRBJ2-1, the complete variable domain reads DAGVTQSPTHLIKTRGQQVTLRCSPISGHKSVSWYQQVLGQGPQFIFQYYEKEERGRGNFPDRFSARQFPNYSSELNVNALLLGDSALYLCASSLLEFAGDEQFFGPGTRLTVL.

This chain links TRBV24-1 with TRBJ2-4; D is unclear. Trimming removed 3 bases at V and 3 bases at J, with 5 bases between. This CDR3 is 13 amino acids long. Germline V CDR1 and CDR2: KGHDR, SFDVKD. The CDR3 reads CATSDVGKNIQYF. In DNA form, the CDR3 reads TGTGCCACCAGTGATGTTGGCAAAAACATTCAGTACTTC.

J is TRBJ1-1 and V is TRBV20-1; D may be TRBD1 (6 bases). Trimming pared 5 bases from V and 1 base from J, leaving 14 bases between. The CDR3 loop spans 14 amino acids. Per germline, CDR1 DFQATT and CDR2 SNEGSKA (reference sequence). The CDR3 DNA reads TGCAGTGCTCCACCGGACAGAGCGAACACTGAAGCTTTCTTT. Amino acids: CSAPPDRANTEAFF.

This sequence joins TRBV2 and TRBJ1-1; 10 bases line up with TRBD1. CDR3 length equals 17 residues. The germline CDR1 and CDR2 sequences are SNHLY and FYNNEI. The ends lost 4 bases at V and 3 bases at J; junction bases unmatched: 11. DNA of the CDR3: TGTGCCAGCAGTGGAAAGGCTGGGACAGGGGCATACACTGAAGCTTTCTTT. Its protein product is CASSGKAGTGAYTEAFF.

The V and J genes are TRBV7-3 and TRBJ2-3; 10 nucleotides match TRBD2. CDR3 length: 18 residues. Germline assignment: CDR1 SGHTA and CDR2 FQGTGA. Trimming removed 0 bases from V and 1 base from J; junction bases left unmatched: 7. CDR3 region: CASSLTRTSGDRTDTQYF. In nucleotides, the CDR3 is TGTGCCAGCAGCTTAACCCGGACTAGCGGTGACCGCACAGATACGCAGTATTTT.

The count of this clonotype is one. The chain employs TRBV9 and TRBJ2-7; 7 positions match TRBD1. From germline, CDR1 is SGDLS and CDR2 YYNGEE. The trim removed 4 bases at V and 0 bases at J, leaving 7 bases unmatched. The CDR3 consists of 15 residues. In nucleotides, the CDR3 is TGTGCCAGCAGCCCTACCCGGGACAGCTCCTACGAGCAGTACTTC. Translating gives CASSPTRDSSYEQYF.

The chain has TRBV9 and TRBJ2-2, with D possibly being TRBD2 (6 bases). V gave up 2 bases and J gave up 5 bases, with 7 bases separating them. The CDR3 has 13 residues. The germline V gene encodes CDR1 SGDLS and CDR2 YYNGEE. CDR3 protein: CASSVRETGELFF. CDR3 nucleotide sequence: TGTGCCAGCAGCGTGCGGGAAACCGGGGAGCTGTTTTTT.

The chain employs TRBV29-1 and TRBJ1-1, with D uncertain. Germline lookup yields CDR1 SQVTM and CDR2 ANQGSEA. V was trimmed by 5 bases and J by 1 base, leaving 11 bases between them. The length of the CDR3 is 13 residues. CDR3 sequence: CSVHGMPNTEAFF. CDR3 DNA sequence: TGCAGCGTTCACGGAATGCCGAACACTGAAGCTTTCTTT.

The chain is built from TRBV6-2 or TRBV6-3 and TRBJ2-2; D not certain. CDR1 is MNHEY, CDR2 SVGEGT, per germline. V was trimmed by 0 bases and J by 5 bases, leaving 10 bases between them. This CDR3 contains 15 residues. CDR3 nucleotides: TGTGCCAGCAGTTACTCGATTTTTGGGACCGGGGAGCTGTTTTTT. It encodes CASSYSIFGTGELFF.

CDR3 sequence: CASSRLGRLAGGPSYNEQFF. The CDR3 coding sequence is TGTGCCAGCAGTCGCCTAGGGCGACTAGCGGGGGGGCCGAGCTACAATGAGCAGTTCTTC. The genes are TRBV2 and TRBJ2-1; 14 positions agree with TRBD2. There are 20 residues in the CDR3. Germline V gene lookup returns CDR1 SNHLY and CDR2 FYNNEI. V shed 5 bases and J 3 bases; nucleotides not matched to a gene: 15.

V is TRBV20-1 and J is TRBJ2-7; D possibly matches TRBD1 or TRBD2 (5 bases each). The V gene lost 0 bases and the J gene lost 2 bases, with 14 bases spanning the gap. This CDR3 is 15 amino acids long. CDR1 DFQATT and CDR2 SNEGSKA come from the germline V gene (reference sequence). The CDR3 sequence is CSARDFGTSTYEQYF. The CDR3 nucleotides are TGCAGTGCTAGAGATTTCGGGACGTCAACCTACGAGCAGTACTTC.

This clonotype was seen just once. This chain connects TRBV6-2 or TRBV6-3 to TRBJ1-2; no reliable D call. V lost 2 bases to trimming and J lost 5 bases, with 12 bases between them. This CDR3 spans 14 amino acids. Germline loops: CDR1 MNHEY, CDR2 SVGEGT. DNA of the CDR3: TGTGCCAGCAGTTACCCGCTGGGAGAGTATGGCTACACCTTC. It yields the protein CASSYPLGEYGYTF.

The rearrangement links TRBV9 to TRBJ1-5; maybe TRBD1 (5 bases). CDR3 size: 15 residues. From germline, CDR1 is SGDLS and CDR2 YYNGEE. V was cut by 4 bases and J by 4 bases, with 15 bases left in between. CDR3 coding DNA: TGTGCCAGCAGCACCGGGGACGGTGTTAATCAGCCCCAGCATTTT. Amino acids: CASSTGDGVNQPQHF.